This T cell receptor beta chain was profiled in a study of cytomegalovirus exposure and HLA in healthy donors. Turning to the study itself: Drawn from HLA-typed donors, 83 million or so unique TCRs were held in an early data release.

As concerns this clone: Its antigen remains unknown.

PCR was performed using 60 Vbeta and 13 Jbeta primers. Here immunoSEQ multiplex PCR was the method, and the copy in TCRdb shows in-frame clones only, minus some. This table has roughly 130,000 clones, about 81% appearing once. Germline V lookup: CDR1 SNHLY, CDR2 FYNNEI. V lost 6 bases and J lost 3; bases outside the gene matches: 5. The CDR3 length is 14 residues. Overall study findings and caveats: A further, later analysis showed that HLA-associated TCR beta chains (compared with equally common others) were more clonally expanded.

The source material was PBMCs. The V call is TRBV2, the J call TRBJ1-5, with 7 bases identical to TRBD1. The clonotype originates from a woman aged 40-49 years in good health and CMV-seropositive. The CDR3 nucleotides are TGTGCCAGCAGCGAGGGACAGCCCAATCAGCCCCAGCATTTT. This gives the protein CASSEGQPNQPQHF. The variable domain in full, completed from reference TRBV2 and TRBJ1-5, reads EPEVTQTPSHQVTQMGQEVILRCVPISNHLYFYWYRQILGQKVEFLVSFYNNEISEKSEIFDDQFSVERPDGSNFTLKIRSTKLEDSAMYFCASSEGQPNQPQHFGDGTRLSIL.